This TCR beta chain appears in the sequencing data of a study of beta chain features in type 1 diabetes. Since all of the isolated RNA was reverse transcribed, expressed TCRB transcripts were what got sequenced. Assay: immunoSEQ multiplex PCR; the TCRdb copy retains only in-frame clones and omits some. Of roughly 170,000 clones listed, approximately 13% are singletons. Germline trimming cut 2 bases from V and 4 bases from J; bases unmatched to any gene: 8. The CDR3 runs to 16 residues. Germline V gene data show CDR1 as SNHLY and CDR2 as FYNNEI. Sorting produced populations that all topped 98% purity. This TCR came from a woman aged 18 to 35 in good health. Sample: central memory CD4+ T cells from blood. The rearrangement links TRBV2 to TRBJ1-2; 9 bases align to TRBD1. The CDR3: CASSENRDREIYGYTF. The DNA of the CDR3 is TGTGCCAGCAGTGAAAACCGGGACAGGGAAATCTATGGCTACACCTTC.